This is a list of T cell receptor beta chains from one sample in a study of vaccination and CD4 T cells after COVID-19. TCRdb used MiXCR to reprocess the PCR reads, holding one entry per CDR3 protein. The table has approximately 24,000 distinct CDR3 sequences, roughly 31% seen once. No antigens are known for them. Sequencing was performed on CD4+ T cells from blood, cultured in vitro, taken about 7 months after SARS-CoV-2 vaccination. Receptors were obtained from a human donor who had recovered from COVID-19. The CDR3 runs from the conserved cysteine through the conserved F or W. A D gene is named only where the DNA matches it firmly. Clone size, where shown, is once, few, many, or a class for clones that have expanded.

abundance	v_gene	d_gene	j_gene	CDR3nt	CDR3aa
few	TRBV6-5	-	TRBJ2-7	TGTGCCAGCAGTTACGGTCAGCGCCCGACGTCCGAGCAGTACTTC	CASSYGQRPTSEQYF
-	TRBV6-5	TRBD1	TRBJ1-2	TGTGCCAGCAGTTACCAGCGGGGGACAGGCTACTATGGCTACACCTTC	CASSYQRGTGYYGYTF
-	TRBV6-1	TRBD2	TRBJ2-1	TGTGCCACCCGTGGCGGGGGAAGGGCCGATGAGCAGTTCTTC	CATRGGGRADEQFF
-	TRBV19	-	TRBJ2-7	TGTGCCAGTAGTATCCAGAGGAGTTGGCCCTACGAGCAGTACTTC	CASSIQRSWPYEQYF
-	TRBV5-6	-	TRBJ2-7	TGTGCCAGCAGCTTGCTGTTGGCCGGGGAAACCTACGAGCAGTACTTC	CASSLLLAGETYEQYF
few	TRBV7-9	-	TRBJ1-6	TGTGCCAGCAGCTTAGATTTCGTCTCACCCCTCCACTTT	CASSLDFVSPLHF
few	TRBV28	TRBD2	TRBJ2-7	TGTGCCAGCAGTTGGGGACTAGCGGGAGCTGAAACCTACGAGCAGTACTTC	CASSWGLAGAETYEQYF
-	TRBV7-9	TRBD1	TRBJ2-7	TGTGCCAGCAGCTCTAAAAGAGGGACAGGGTATTCTACGGACGAGCAGTACTTC	CASSSKRGTGYSTDEQYF
few	TRBV20-1	-	TRBJ2-3	TGCAGTGCTAGGATCGGGAGCACAGATACGCAGTATTTT	CSARIGSTDTQYF
-	TRBV6-1	TRBD2	TRBJ2-1	TGTGCCAGCAGTGAAGCGGTGCTAGCGGCCTCCTACAATGAGCAGTTCTTC	CASSEAVLAASYNEQFF
-	TRBV19	-	TRBJ2-7	TGTGCCAGTAGTATTAGGGATGGGTCCTACGAGCAGTACTTC	CASSIRDGSYEQYF
-	TRBV18	-	TRBJ2-1	TGTGCCAGCTCACTGGACCGCGCCGTCGATGAGCAGTTCTTC	CASSLDRAVDEQFF
-	TRBV28	-	TRBJ2-1	TGTGCCAGCAGTTTGGGGGAATGGGGGACATCGGGCAAGCAGTTCTTC	CASSLGEWGTSGKQFF
many	TRBV7-9	-	TRBJ1-6	TGTGCCAGCACCCTACAGGGATTTAATTCACCCCTCCACTTT	CASTLQGFNSPLHF
-	TRBV15	-	TRBJ2-3	TGTGCCACCAGCAGAGAATTGGGCACGCCTAACACAGATACGCAGTATTTT	CATSRELGTPNTDTQYF
-	TRBV20-1	TRBD2	TRBJ2-3	TGCAGTGCTAGCGGGGCGGGAGATACGCGGTATTTT	CSASGAGDTRYF
few	TRBV6-2/TRBV6-3	TRBD1	TRBJ2-5	TGTGCCAGCAGCTGGACAGGGATGGTGGAGACCCAGTACTTC	CASSWTGMVETQYF
-	TRBV28	-	TRBJ1-2	TGTGCCAGCAGTCCGTTGACCGGGCCCGGCTACACCTTC	CASSPLTGPGYTF
-	TRBV19	-	TRBJ2-1	TGTGCCAGTAGTATCGGGGAGTTGCAGTTCTTC	CASSIGELQFF
few	TRBV19	-	TRBJ1-2	TGTGCCAGTAGTATGGTGGACGGATATGGCTACACCTTC	CASSMVDGYGYTF
-	TRBV7-9	-	TRBJ2-3	TGTGCCAGCAGCTCCCGCCCCCGGACAGATACGCAGTATTTT	CASSSRPRTDTQYF
-	TRBV6-7	TRBD2	TRBJ2-7	TGTGCCAGCAGTAGACTAGCGGGAGAGGGAGAGCAGTACTTC	CASSRLAGEGEQYF
-	TRBV28	-	TRBJ2-3	TGTGCCAGCAGGATGGACAGCAGCACAGATACGCAGTATTTT	CASRMDSSTDTQYF
few	TRBV6-5	TRBD2	TRBJ2-1	TGTGCCAGTAGTTCCCGGACTAGCGGGAGAATCAATGAGCAGTTCTTC	CASSSRTSGRINEQFF
-	TRBV20-1	TRBD1	TRBJ2-7	TGCAGTGGCAGGCGAAACAGGGGCGGTCGCGAGCAGTACTTC	CSGRRNRGGREQYF
-	TRBV28	-	TRBJ1-5	TGTGCCAGCAGTTTCTCTGGGGGGCATCAGCCCCAGCATTTT	CASSFSGGHQPQHF
-	TRBV10-2	TRBD1	TRBJ1-5	TGCGCCAGCAGTCAAAGGGGGCACAATCAGCCCCAGCATTTT	CASSQRGHNQPQHF
few	TRBV19	-	TRBJ1-2	TGTGCCAGTAGTATGCTGGACCCGAAGGGCGGCTACACCTTC	CASSMLDPKGGYTF
few	TRBV6-1	-	TRBJ1-2	TGTGCCAGCAGTGAGGACGGAGATTATGGCTACACCTTC	CASSEDGDYGYTF
-	TRBV7-7	TRBD2	TRBJ2-5	TGTGCCAGCAGCTCCGGGGGAGGGGTTGTGGAGACCCAGTACTTC	CASSSGGGVVETQYF
few	TRBV20-1	TRBD1	TRBJ1-2	TGCAGTGCTGACTTCGGACAGGGAAGGAGTGGCTACACCTTC	CSADFGQGRSGYTF
few	TRBV6-1	TRBD1	TRBJ1-5	TGTGCCAGCAGTCGGGACAGGGGCGGGCGAATGGCCCAGCATTTT	CASSRDRGGRMAQHF
-	TRBV6-1	TRBD1	TRBJ1-2	TGTGCCAGCAGGATTGGACAGGAATATGGCTACACCTTC	CASRIGQEYGYTF
-	TRBV28	-	TRBJ2-3	TGTGCCAGCAGTTCAGCAGGGGATACTAGCACAGATACGCAGTATTTT	CASSSAGDTSTDTQYF
few	TRBV28	-	TRBJ1-5	TGTGCCAGCAGCCCCCCCTCAACCGGGGTAGGCAATCAGCCCCAGCATTTT	CASSPPSTGVGNQPQHF
-	TRBV28	TRBD1	TRBJ1-5	TGTGCCAGCAGTGGCTGGACAGGGGGATCTCAGCCCCAGCATTTT	CASSGWTGGSQPQHF
few	TRBV20-1	TRBD1	TRBJ2-1	TGCAGTGCTACAAGAATTACAGGGGGATCTGGGAATGAGCAGTTCTTC	CSATRITGGSGNEQFF
few	TRBV20-1	-	TRBJ1-6	TGCAGTGCTAGAGATTGGGCAGGGACGGGGGAGAATTCACCCCTCCACTTT	CSARDWAGTGENSPLHF
-	TRBV24-1	-	TRBJ1-4	TGTGCCACCAGTGATGGGTACAACGAAAAACTGTTTTTT	CATSDGYNEKLFF
-	TRBV20-1	TRBD2	TRBJ2-5	TGCAGTGCCACGGACCTACGGACTAGCGGTTATCAAGAGACCCAGTACTTC	CSATDLRTSGYQETQYF
-	TRBV7-9	-	TRBJ2-3	TGTGCCAGCAGCTACGGACTACCGGGGGTCACAGATACGCAGTATTTT	CASSYGLPGVTDTQYF
-	TRBV12-3/TRBV12-4	TRBD1	TRBJ1-2	TGTGCCAGCAGTCTACGACAGGGGGCGAGTTCTGTCTATGGCTACACCTTC	CASSLRQGASSVYGYTF
many	TRBV24-1	-	TRBJ2-5	TGTGCCACCAGTGACTACCGTGAGGTAGAGACCCAGTACTTC	CATSDYREVETQYF
-	TRBV24-1	-	TRBJ2-2	TGTGCCACCAGTGATCCAACGAGGGACACCGGGGAGCTGTTTTTT	CATSDPTRDTGELFF
few	TRBV28	-	TRBJ2-3	TGTGCCAGCATCGGATACCCAGATACGCAGTATTTT	CASIGYPDTQYF
-	TRBV20-1	-	TRBJ2-2	TGCAGTGCTAGAGAAGCGGGCGGGGCAAACACCGGGGAGCTGTTTTTT	CSAREAGGANTGELFF
-	TRBV2	-	TRBJ2-1	TGTGCCAGCAGTGATAGGGGGACAATACAGTTCTTC	CASSDRGTIQFF